This T cell receptor (beta chain) was sequenced during a study of blood T cell repertoires in COVID-19. Profiling relied on immunoSEQ multiplex PCR, and the TCRdb table lists in-frame clones only, not all of them. The table lists fewer than 60,000 clones, 80% to 85% of them singletons. The CDR3 length is 14 residues. Trimming removed 6 bases at V and 1 base at J, with 10 bases between. CDR1 LNHDA and CDR2 SQIVND come from the germline V gene (reference sequence). The clonotype originates from a woman of 80 years or more with acute or convalescent COVID-19. The specimen was peripheral blood. The rearrangement uses TRBV19 and TRBJ2-4, with D perhaps TRBD1 (6 bases). CDR3 nucleotide sequence: TGTGCCAGTAGGAATACAGGGGCCAAAAACATTCAGTACTTC. As protein: CASRNTGAKNIQYF.